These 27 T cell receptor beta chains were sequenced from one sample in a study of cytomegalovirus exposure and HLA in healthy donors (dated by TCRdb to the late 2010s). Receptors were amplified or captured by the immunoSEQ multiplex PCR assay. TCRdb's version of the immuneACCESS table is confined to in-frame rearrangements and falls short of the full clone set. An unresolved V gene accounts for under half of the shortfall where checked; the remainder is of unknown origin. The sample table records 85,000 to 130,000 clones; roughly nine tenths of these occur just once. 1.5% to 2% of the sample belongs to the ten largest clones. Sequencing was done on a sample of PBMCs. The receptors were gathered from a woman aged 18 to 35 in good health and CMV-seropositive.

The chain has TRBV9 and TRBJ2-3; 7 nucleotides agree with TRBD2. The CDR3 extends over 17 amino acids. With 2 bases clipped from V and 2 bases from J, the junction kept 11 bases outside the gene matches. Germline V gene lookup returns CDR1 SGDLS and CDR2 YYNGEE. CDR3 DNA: TGTGCCAGCAGCGTCAGTAGCGGGCGACCTACCACAGATACGCAGTATTTT. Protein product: CASSVSSGRPTTDTQYF.

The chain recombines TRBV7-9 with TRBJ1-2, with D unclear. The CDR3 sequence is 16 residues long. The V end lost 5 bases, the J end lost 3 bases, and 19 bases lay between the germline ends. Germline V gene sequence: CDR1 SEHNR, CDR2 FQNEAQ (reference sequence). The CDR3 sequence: CASSRLLLEEDYGYTF. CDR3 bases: TGTGCCAGCAGCCGACTGCTTCTTGAGGAGGACTATGGCTACACCTTC.

CDR3 DNA: TGCGCCAGCAGCCAAGATGAGGGGAGGGGTGGCTACACCTTC. Translated: CASSQDEGRGGYTF. J is TRBJ1-2 and V is TRBV4-1; D perhaps matches TRBD1 (5 bases). Germline values: CDR1 MGHRA, CDR2 YSYEKL. This CDR3 is built from 14 residues. Trimming cost V 0 bases and J 7 bases, with 12 bases left between them.

As DNA, the CDR3 is TGTGCCAGCATAATAGGCCAGGGGGCCTACGAGCAGTACTTC. This codes for CASIIGQGAYEQYF. This chain connects TRBV6-1 to TRBJ2-7; 7 nucleotides line up with TRBD1. The germline CDR1 and CDR2 sequences are MNHNS and SASEGT. V was clipped by 7 bases and J by 2 bases; unmatched bases: 8. This CDR3 is 14 amino acids long.

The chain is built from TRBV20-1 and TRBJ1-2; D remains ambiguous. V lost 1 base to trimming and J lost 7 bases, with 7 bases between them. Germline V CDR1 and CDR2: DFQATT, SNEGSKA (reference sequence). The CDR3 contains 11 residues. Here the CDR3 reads CSARVPSGYTF. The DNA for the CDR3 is TGCAGTGCTAGAGTGCCCAGTGGCTACACCTTC.

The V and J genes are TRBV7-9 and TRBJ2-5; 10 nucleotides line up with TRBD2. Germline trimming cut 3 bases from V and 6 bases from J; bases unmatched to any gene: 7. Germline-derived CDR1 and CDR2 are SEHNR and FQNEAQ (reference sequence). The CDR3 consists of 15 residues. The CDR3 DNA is TGTGCCAGCAGCTTCGGCCTAGCGGGGGTTCAGACCCAGTACTTC. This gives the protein CASSFGLAGVQTQYF.

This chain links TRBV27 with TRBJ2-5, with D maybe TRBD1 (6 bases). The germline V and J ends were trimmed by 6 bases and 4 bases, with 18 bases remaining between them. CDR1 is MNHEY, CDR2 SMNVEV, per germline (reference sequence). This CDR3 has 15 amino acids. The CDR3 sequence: CASSSIHTGTETQYF. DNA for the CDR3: TGTGCCAGCAGCTCTATACATACAGGGACAGAGACCCAGTACTTC.

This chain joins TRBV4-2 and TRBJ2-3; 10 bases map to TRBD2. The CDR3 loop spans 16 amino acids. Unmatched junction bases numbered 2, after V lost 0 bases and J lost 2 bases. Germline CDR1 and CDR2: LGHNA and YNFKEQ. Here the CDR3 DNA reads TGTGCCAGCAGCCAAGATCTAGCGGGGGACACAGATACGCAGTATTTT. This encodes CASSQDLAGDTDTQYF.

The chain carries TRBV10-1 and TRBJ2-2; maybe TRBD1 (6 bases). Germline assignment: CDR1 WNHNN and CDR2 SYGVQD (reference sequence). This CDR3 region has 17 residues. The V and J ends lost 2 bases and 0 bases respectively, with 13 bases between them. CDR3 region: CASSEAVQGANTGELFF. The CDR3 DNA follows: TGCGCCAGCAGTGAGGCAGTACAGGGCGCGAACACCGGGGAGCTGTTTTTT.

The CDR3 nucleotides are TGTGCCAGCAGCCCCGGGACAGGGTATGGAAACACCATATATTTT. Its protein is CASSPGTGYGNTIYF. V and J are TRBV2 and TRBJ1-3; 9 bases fit TRBD1. The CDR3 sequence is 15 residues long. CDR1 is SNHLY, CDR2 FYNNEI, per germline. V was clipped by 6 bases and J by 3 bases; unmatched bases: 6.

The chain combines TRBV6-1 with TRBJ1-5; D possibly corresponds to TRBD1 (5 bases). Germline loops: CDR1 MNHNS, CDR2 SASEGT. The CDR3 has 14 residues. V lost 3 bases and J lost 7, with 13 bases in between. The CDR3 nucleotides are TGTGCCAGCAGTGAGAGCAGGGCAGAACAGCCCCAGCATTTT. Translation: CASSESRAEQPQHF.

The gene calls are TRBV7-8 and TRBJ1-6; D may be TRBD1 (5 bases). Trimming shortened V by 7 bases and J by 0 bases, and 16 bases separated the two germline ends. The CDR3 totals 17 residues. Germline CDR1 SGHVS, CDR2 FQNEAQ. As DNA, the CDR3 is TGTGCCAGCACCCCTGGGGCCCCGAGCTCCTATAATTCACCCCTCCACTTT. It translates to CASTPGAPSSYNSPLHF.

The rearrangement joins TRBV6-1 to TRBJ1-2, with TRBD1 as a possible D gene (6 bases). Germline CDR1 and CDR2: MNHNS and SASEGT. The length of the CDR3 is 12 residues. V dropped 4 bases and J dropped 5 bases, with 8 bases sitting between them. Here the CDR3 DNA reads TGTGCCAGCAGTGTGCAGGGGTATGGCTACACCTTC. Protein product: CASSVQGYGYTF.

As DNA, the CDR3 is TGTGCCAGCAGTGGGACTAGCGGGGCAGGAGGGTACAATGAGCAGTTCTTC. Its protein product is CASSGTSGAGGYNEQFF. This rearrangement joins TRBV6-1 to TRBJ2-1; TRBD2 matches 12 bases. CDR1 is MNHNS, CDR2 SASEGT, per germline. The CDR3 totals 17 residues. Unmatched junction bases numbered 8, after V lost 4 bases and J lost 4 bases.

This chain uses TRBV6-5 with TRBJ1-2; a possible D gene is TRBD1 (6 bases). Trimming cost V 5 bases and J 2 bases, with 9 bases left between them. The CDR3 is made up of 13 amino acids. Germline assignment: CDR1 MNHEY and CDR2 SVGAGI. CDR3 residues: CASSPQGNYGYTF. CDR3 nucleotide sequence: TGTGCCAGCAGTCCCCAGGGGAACTATGGCTACACCTTC.

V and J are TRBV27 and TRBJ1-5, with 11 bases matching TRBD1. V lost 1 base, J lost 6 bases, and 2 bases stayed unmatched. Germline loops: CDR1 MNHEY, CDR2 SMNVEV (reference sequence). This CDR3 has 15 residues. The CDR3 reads CASSLYGTGGQPQHF. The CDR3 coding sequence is TGTGCCAGCAGTTTATACGGGACAGGGGGTCAGCCCCAGCATTTT.

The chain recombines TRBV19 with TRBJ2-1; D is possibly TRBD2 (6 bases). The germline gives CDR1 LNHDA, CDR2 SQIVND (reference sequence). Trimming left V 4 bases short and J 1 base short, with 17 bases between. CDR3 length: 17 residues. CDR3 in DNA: TGTGCCAGTAGTAAAGGCCCAGGGAGGTCTTCCTACAATGAGCAGTTCTTC. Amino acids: CASSKGPGRSSYNEQFF.

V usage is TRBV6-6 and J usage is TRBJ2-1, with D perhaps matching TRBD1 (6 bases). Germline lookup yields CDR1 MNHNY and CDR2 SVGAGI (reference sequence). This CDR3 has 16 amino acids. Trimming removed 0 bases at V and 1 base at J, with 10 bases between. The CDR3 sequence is CASSYSPGASYNEQFF. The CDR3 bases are TGTGCCAGCAGTTACTCCCCAGGGGCTTCCTACAATGAGCAGTTCTTC.

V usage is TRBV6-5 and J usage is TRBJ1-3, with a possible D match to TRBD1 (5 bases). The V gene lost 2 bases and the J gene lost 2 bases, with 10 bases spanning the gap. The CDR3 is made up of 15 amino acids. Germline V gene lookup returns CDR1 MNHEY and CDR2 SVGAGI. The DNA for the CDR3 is TGTGCCAGCAGTTACAAGGGGCGCGCTGGAAACACCATATATTTT. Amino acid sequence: CASSYKGRAGNTIYF.

CDR3 coding DNA: TGTGCCACCAGCAGAGGGACAGGTGCCTGGGAAAAACTGTTTTTT. Its translation: CATSRGTGAWEKLFF. The chain has TRBV15 and TRBJ1-4, with 7 bases lining up with TRBD1. The germline V gene encodes CDR1 LNHNV and CDR2 YYDKDF (reference sequence). The CDR3 covers 15 residues. V dropped 1 base and J dropped 8; count of bases not matched to a gene: 7.

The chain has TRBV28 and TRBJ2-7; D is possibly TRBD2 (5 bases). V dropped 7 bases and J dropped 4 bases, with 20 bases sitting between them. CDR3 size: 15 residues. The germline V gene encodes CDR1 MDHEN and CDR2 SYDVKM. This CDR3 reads CASTPPWGDSYEQYF. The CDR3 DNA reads TGTGCCAGCACCCCTCCATGGGGAGACTCGTACGAGCAGTACTTC.

CDR3 DNA sequence: TGTGCCAGCAGCTTAGACAGGGCGAACACTGAAGCTTTCTTT. Encoded protein: CASSLDRANTEAFF. The chain carries TRBV7-9 and TRBJ1-1; D perhaps matches TRBD1 (6 bases). V lost 1 base and J lost 1, with 7 bases in between. The CDR3 spans 14 residues. The germline V gene encodes CDR1 SEHNR and CDR2 FQNEAQ (reference sequence).

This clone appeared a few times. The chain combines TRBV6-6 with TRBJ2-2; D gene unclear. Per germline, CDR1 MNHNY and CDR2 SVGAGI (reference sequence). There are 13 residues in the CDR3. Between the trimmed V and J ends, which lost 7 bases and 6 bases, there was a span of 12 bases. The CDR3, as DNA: TGTGCCAGCAACCTCCAATGGCCCGGGGAGCTGTTTTTT. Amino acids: CASNLQWPGELFF.

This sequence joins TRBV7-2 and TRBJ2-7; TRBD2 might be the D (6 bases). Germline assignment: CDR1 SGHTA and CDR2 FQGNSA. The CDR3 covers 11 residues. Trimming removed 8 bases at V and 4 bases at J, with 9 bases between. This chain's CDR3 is CASSREYEQYF. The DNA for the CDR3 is TGTGCCAGCTCACGGGAGTACGAGCAGTACTTC.

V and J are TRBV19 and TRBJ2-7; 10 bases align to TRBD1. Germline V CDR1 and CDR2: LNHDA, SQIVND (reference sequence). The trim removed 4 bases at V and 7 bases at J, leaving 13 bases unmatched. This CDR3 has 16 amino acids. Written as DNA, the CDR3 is TGTGCCAGTAGTAGGCGGGGGGACAGGGGTCCTGGGGAGCAGTACTTC. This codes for CASSRRGDRGPGEQYF.

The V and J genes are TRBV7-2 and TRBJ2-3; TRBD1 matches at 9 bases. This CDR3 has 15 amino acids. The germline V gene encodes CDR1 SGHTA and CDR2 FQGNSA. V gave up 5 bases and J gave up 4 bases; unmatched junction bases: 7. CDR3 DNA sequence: TGTGCCAGCAGCGGGTGGGACAGGGAATCAGATACGCAGTATTTT. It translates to CASSGWDRESDTQYF.

The CDR3 region is CASSFGGDTEAFF. CDR3 bases: TGTGCCAGCAGTTTTGGAGGAGACACTGAAGCTTTCTTT. The genes are TRBV6-5 and TRBJ1-1; D ambiguous. The V and J ends lost 4 bases and 3 bases respectively, with 9 bases between them. The CDR3 is 13 residues long. The germline V gene has CDR1 MNHEY and CDR2 SVGAGI.